The entry that follows covers one T cell receptor beta chain sequence. Its antigen is as yet unknown. The data are from a study of OX40 agonist ivuxolimab in advanced cancers. Study conclusions and caveats: Clonal expansion was seen in CD4+ and CD8+ blood T cells by week 6 at 0.1 to 3.0 mg/kg. Compared with others, partial responders at 0.1-3.0 mg/kg displayed clonal expansion among the lowest.

Sampling of blood occurred at baseline, cycle 4 day 1, and cycle 7 day 1. J was trimmed by 0 bases and V by 6 bases; bases with no gene match: 7. CDR1 is SQVTM, CDR2 ANQGSEA, per germline. The length of the CDR3 is 14 residues. Using immunoSEQ multiplex PCR, the repertoire was profiled, and TCRdb retains in-frame clones only, with some absent. The sample lists roughly 120,000 clones; around 92% were seen once. The specimen comprised CD4+ or CD8+ T cells sorted from blood, sampled in a trial of the OX40 agonist ivuxolimab. J is TRBJ2-7 and V is TRBV29-1; the match to TRBD2 covers 8 bases. This TCR came from an adult with an advanced solid tumor such as melanoma, head and neck, liver or kidney cancer. This chain's CDR3 is CSVHTGTSSYEQYF. The CDR3 DNA follows: TGCAGCGTCCACACCGGGACTAGCTCCTACGAGCAGTACTTC.